Shown below are 20 T cell receptor beta chains from a single sample sequenced in a study of glioma-infiltrating T cells. Amplification of TCR alpha and beta CDR3 regions from RNA used iRepertoire nested multiplex PCR. From the multiplex PCR reads, TCRdb called clonotypes with MiXCR, one entry per CDR3 protein. The table includes more than 110,000 distinct CDR3 sequences, roughly two fifths detected once. The sequencing input was glioma tissue, nonneoplastic brain tissue, or PBMCs (not recorded which). The receptors were gathered from a human donor with low-grade glioma or glioblastoma, undergoing nonglioma brain surgery, or in good health (not recorded which).

This clonotype appeared a few times. The genes are TRBV4-2 and TRBJ2-7, with 10 bases matching TRBD1. The CDR3 covers 17 residues. The germline V gene encodes CDR1 LGHNA and CDR2 YNFKEQ. J was trimmed by 7 bases and V by 4 bases; bases with no gene match: 16. CDR3 nucleotide sequence: TGTGCCAGCAGCCGAGATTCTACCGGGACAGGGGACCGGGAGCAGTACTTC. This sequence encodes CASSRDSTGTGDREQYF.

The sample holds a few counts of this clonotype. The chain couples TRBV20-1 to TRBJ2-3; D is unresolved. Per germline, CDR1 DFQATT and CDR2 SNEGSKA (reference sequence). This CDR3 contains 11 residues. The V end was cut by 3 bases, the J end by 6 bases, with 7 bases between. The DNA of the CDR3 is TGCAGTGCTAGTCAGTGGGATACGCAGTATTTT. Translation gives CSASQWDTQYF.

The count of this clonotype is one. The V and J genes are TRBV6-6 and TRBJ2-1; D not certain. The length of the CDR3 is 13 residues. V was shortened by 8 bases and J by 6 bases, with 14 bases between the two germline ends. The germline gives CDR1 MNHNY, CDR2 SVGAGI (reference sequence). The CDR3 DNA reads as TGTGCCAGCCTCTCCCCGTACCCCAATGAGCAGTTCTTC. The encoded protein is CASLSPYPNEQFF.

This clonotype was observed a handful of times. The rearrangement links TRBV27 to TRBJ2-3; D is ambiguous. Germline CDR1 MNHEY, CDR2 SMNVEV (reference sequence). V gave up 8 bases and J gave up 0 bases, with 15 bases separating them. This CDR3 contains 15 residues. The CDR3 DNA follows: TGTGCCAGCTCGGCTGACATGCCTAGCACAGATACGCAGTATTTT. It translates to CASSADMPSTDTQYF.

The rearrangement uses TRBV12-3 or TRBV12-4 and TRBJ2-3; no definite D call. The CDR3 consists of 13 residues. V shed 5 bases and J shed 5 bases, with 11 bases lying between them. The CDR3 reads CASSERPGDTQYF. DNA for the CDR3: TGTGCCAGCAGTGAGAGGCCGGGAGATACGCAGTATTTT.

The chain couples TRBV6-1 to TRBJ1-6; 8 bases align to TRBD1. Per the germline V gene, CDR1 is MNHNS and CDR2 is SASEGT. After removal of 3 bases from V and 9 bases from J, the junction contained 1 base not matched to a gene. This CDR3 region has 13 residues. The CDR3 protein is CASSDRGLSPLHF. CDR3 DNA: TGTGCCAGCAGTGACAGGGGGCTTTCACCCCTCCACTTT.

This clonotype has just a few counts. The chain combines TRBV7-2 with TRBJ1-3; no firm D call. CDR3 size: 13 residues. Germline lookup yields CDR1 SGHTA and CDR2 FQGNSA. Trimming pared 1 base from V and 7 bases from J, leaving 8 bases between. DNA for the CDR3: TGTGCCAGCAGCTTAGAGTTGGAGAACACCATATATTTT. Translating it yields CASSLELENTIYF.

This chain uses TRBV6-6 with TRBJ2-5; TRBD1 agrees at 7 bases. The germline CDR1 and CDR2 sequences are MNHNY and SVGAGI (reference sequence). V lost 2 bases and J lost 10; bases outside the gene matches: 19. The CDR3 is 17 amino acids. The CDR3 is CASSYEITGTAARGQYF. Here the CDR3 DNA reads TGTGCCAGCAGTTACGAAATTACCGGGACAGCAGCTAGAGGCCAGTACTTC.

The rearrangement links TRBV6-1 to TRBJ2-7, with 10 bases identical to TRBD2. V dropped 6 bases and J dropped 3; count of bases not matched to a gene: 5. The CDR3 runs to 14 residues. In germline, CDR1 is MNHNS, CDR2 SASEGT. DNA of the CDR3: TGTGCCAGCAGGTCCCTAGCGGGAGTCTACGAGCAGTACTTC. This encodes CASRSLAGVYEQYF.

This clonotype has ten or more counts. The chain recombines TRBV28 with TRBJ2-5; weak D call: TRBD1 (6 bases). V lost 8 bases and J 0 bases, leaving 13 bases between the germline ends. From germline, CDR1 is MDHEN and CDR2 SYDVKM. CDR3 length equals 14 residues. This CDR3 is CASLGKGDQETQYF. CDR3 in DNA: TGTGCCAGCCTCGGGAAGGGGGACCAAGAGACCCAGTACTTC.

For the CDR3, the DNA is TGTGCCAGCAGCCAATCTGACAGGGGTGACAATCAGCCCCAGCATTTT. It translates to CASSQSDRGDNQPQHF. The chain links TRBV3-1 to TRBJ1-5, with 8 bases fitting TRBD1. The CDR3 spans 16 residues. Germline CDR1 LGHDT, CDR2 YNNKEL (reference sequence). The ends lost 2 bases at V and 3 bases at J; junction bases unmatched: 6.

The chain has TRBV15 and TRBJ2-6, with D possibly matching TRBD1 (5 bases). Trimming removed 5 bases at V and 1 base at J, with 12 bases between. Germline lookup yields CDR1 LNHNV and CDR2 YYDKDF (reference sequence). This CDR3 is 16 amino acids long. DNA of the CDR3: TGTGCCACCAGCTCAGGGATCTCGTCTGGGGCCAACGTCCTGACTTTC. Its translation: CATSSGISSGANVLTF. Full variable domain (missing parts from reference TRBV15 and TRBJ2-6): DAMVIQNPRYQVTQFGKPVTLSCSQTLNHNVMYWYQQKSSQAPKLLFHYYDKDFNNEADTPDNFQSRRPNTSFCFLDIRSPGLGDTAMYLCATSSGISSGANVLTFGAGSRLTVL.

The rearrangement uses TRBV20-1 and TRBJ1-1, with D unclear. Deletions cut 2 bases from V and 4 bases from J, with 14 bases between. The CDR3 runs 14 residues. CDR1 DFQATT and CDR2 SNEGSKA come from the germline V gene (reference sequence). The DNA for the CDR3 is TGCAGTGCTAGACCTTCCGGGTTTGGCACTGAAGCTTTCTTT. It codes for CSARPSGFGTEAFF.

The V call is TRBV12-3 or TRBV12-4, the J call TRBJ1-1; D gene uncertain. The V end was cut by 2 bases, the J end by 2 bases, with 9 bases between. The CDR3 is made up of 14 amino acids. This CDR3 reads CASSLRAGNTEAFF. The CDR3 bases are TGTGCCAGCAGTTTAAGGGCTGGAAACACTGAAGCTTTCTTT.

On this clonotype: A much larger clone sits a single nucleotide away, making a read error possible. CDR3 loop: CASSRPVTDTQYF. DNA of the CDR3: TGTGCCAGCAGCCGCCCCGTAACGGATACCCAGTACTTC. The V gene is TRBV7-2, the J gene TRBJ2-5; D not certain. Germline assignment: CDR1 SGHTA and CDR2 FQGNSA. The CDR3 loop spans 13 amino acids. V lost 5 bases and J lost 8, with 15 bases in between.

This clonotype was picked up a small number of times. The gene calls are TRBV20-1 and TRBJ2-3; possibly TRBD1 or TRBD2 for D (5 bases each). The germline V gene encodes CDR1 DFQATT and CDR2 SNEGSKA (reference sequence). V lost 3 bases, J lost 4 bases, and 14 bases lay in between. The CDR3 is 14 residues long. The CDR3 loop is CSARDPGGPDTQYF. The CDR3 nucleotides read TGCAGTGCTAGGGACCCTGGGGGTCCAGATACGCAGTATTTT.

This clonotype was picked up a small number of times. The chain combines TRBV7-9 with TRBJ1-5; maybe TRBD1 (5 bases). V lost 3 bases to trimming and J lost 7 bases, with 7 bases between them. CDR3 length: 12 residues. Germline V gene lookup returns CDR1 SEHNR and CDR2 FQNEAQ (reference sequence). The CDR3 DNA reads as TGTGCCAGCAGCTTTGACAGCCAGCCCCAGCATTTT. It codes for CASSFDSQPQHF.

The chain has TRBV12-5 and TRBJ2-1; 9 bases agree with TRBD2. V trimming: 0 bases; J trimming: 0 bases; junction bases outside the gene matches: 12. This CDR3 is built from 20 residues. Germline CDR1 reads LGHNT; CDR2 reads FRNRAP. CDR3 coding DNA: TGTGCTAGTGGTTTGGTACGGTATAGCGGGAGAACTCCCTCCTACAATGAGCAGTTCTTC. As protein: CASGLVRYSGRTPSYNEQFF.

This chain joins TRBV19 and TRBJ2-3, with a possible D match to TRBD2 (5 bases). Deletions cut 0 bases from V and 6 bases from J, with 10 bases between. The CDR3 has 14 residues. The germline CDR1 and CDR2 sequences are LNHDA and SQIVND (reference sequence). CDR3 nucleotide sequence: TGTGCCAGTAGTATAGACGGGGTGGGGGATACGCAGTATTTT. Protein sequence: CASSIDGVGDTQYF.

About this clonotype itself: A much larger clone is a single base away; this may be a read error. V gene TRBV6-1 combines with J gene TRBJ2-1; 10 nucleotides match TRBD1. This CDR3 contains 14 residues. Germline CDR1 reads MNHNS; CDR2 reads SASEGT. V was pared by 7 bases and J by 8 bases, with 8 bases of the junction left unmatched. The chain's CDR3 is CASIWDRGKDEQFF. The CDR3 coding sequence is TGTGCCAGCATATGGGACAGGGGAAAAGATGAGCAGTTCTTC.